This TCR beta chain was captured by sequencing in a study of T cells in Graves' hyperthyroidism and ophthalmopathy (dated by TCRdb to about 2019). Regarding the complete study: Peripheral blood was sampled at the time of initial diagnosis, prior to any treatment. The approximately 90 discovery patients were randomly split 7:3 into training and test sets. Prospective prediction of ophthalmopathy was tested in an independent validation cohort of fewer than 20 hyperthyroidism patients and 17 patients who later progressed to ophthalmopathy. The paper describes TCR Vbeta CDR3 sequencing of 135 peripheral blood samples, made up of approximately 40 ophthalmopathy patients, 70 to 75 hyperthyroidism patients and some 17 progressor patients. In about 6 Graves' hyperthyroidism patients, the study also compared T-cell repertoires from thyroid tissue with T-cell repertoires from blood. Following sampling, methimazole starting at 30 mg daily was given to hyperthyroidism patients, and high-dose intravenous methylprednisolone was given to ophthalmopathy patients. To identify distinguishing TCR V-J signatures, a discovery cohort of around 100 patients was used, comprising approximately 40 with Graves' ophthalmopathy and around 60 with stable Graves' hyperthyroidism.

TCR beta CDR3 regions were amplified from RNA transcripts. A first-round RT-PCR of the TCR CDR3 used the HTBI primer set with the Qiagen OneStep RT-PCR kit. The libraries were constructed in a second round of multiplex PCR and then size-selected and purified. Libraries were sequenced paired-end with 100 bp reads on an Illumina HiSeq2000. The original pipeline was this. SOAPnuke was used to process the raw data, with reads discarded if the reads contained adapters or uncalled bases, had a mean Phred below 15, or lacked an exact constant-primer or identifier match. COPE v1.2.5 was used to merge high-quality paired reads, and clonotypes were defined as unique nucleotide sequences. Clonotypes were aligned to IMGT TRBV, TRBD and TRBJ reference segments using MiTCR v1.1. The analysis was restricted to V-J combinations with a frequency above 0.0001, which together covered 99.2% of the repertoires. A TCS score was defined as the ratio of F50 (clonal expansion) to E x V (chaos), with BLOSUM62-based TCRdist applied between CDR3 peptides within each V-J. Welch's t-statistics and random forest reduced fewer than 550 V-J features to roughly 13, which were used in a naive Bayes classifier (R e1071). TCRdb's own reprocessing of the public reads used fastp at Q25 and MiXCR and kept productive beta chains. Identical CDR3 proteins give one entry, which carries the most common genes and DNA. The V and J calls and clone size are TCRdb's, not the authors'. This sample comprises around 340,000 distinct CDR3 sequences, 15% to 20% of them detected only once. Of the sample, roughly a sixth is held by the ten largest clones.

Overall results and qualifications from the work: Most expanded thyroid clonotypes (frequency above 0.001) were also found in blood, which suggests that blood repertoires may mirror thyroid immune responses. In validation, the model predicted progression to ophthalmopathy a median of around six months before onset, with around 70% sensitivity and around 76% specificity. In cross-validation, a model built on a 13 V-J signature told ophthalmopathy apart from stable hyperthyroidism with approximately 90% sensitivity and 81% to 82% specificity, and in testing the same model reached 80%/75%. Sample size was not statistically predetermined, and blinding of investigators to group allocation was not performed.

Moderately to severely active disease, a Clinical Activity Score of at least 3, a NOSPECS grade of at least 4, and a duration under 3 months were present in ophthalmopathy patients. Any patient with an uncontrolled infection, another autoimmune disease, pregnancy or lactation was excluded. Diagnoses were established on the basis of clinical symptoms, serum thyroxine and TRAb, thyroid ultrasound, and orbital computed tomography. PBMCs were isolated from 10 ml of fresh peripheral blood by Ficoll-Paque density gradient centrifugation. Total RNA was extracted with Trizol reagent, and quality was checked on an Agilent 2100 Bioanalyzer. This clonotype was detected ten times or more. Its antigen is not yet known. No much larger clonotype is one base removed from it; base qualities were not supplied. The sequence was collected from a woman in her thirties or forties with Graves' ophthalmopathy. Sequenced material: blood.

The nucleotide sequence is TGTGCCAGCAGCCTGGACGCAGACTATGGCTACACCTTC. The translation is CASSLDADYGYTF. In this chain, TRBV9 is recombined with TRBJ1-2, with the D gene uncertain. Based on the germline V gene, the CDR1 and CDR2 sequences are SGDLS and YYNGEE. V is shortened by 4 bases, J by 3 bases, and the region joining them spans 10 bases. The CDR3 contains 13 residues, cysteine and phenylalanine counted. Only the CDR3 part of the read is kept: 39 bases, read in frame from the first base.